Reported below is one T cell receptor beta chain. The sample originates from a study of blood T cell repertoires in COVID-19. Study as a whole: Sample material is recorded as cDNA or gDNA derived from T cells, B-cell-depleted T cells, or PBMCs.

In the original workflow: For nucleated cells, counts were estimated from reference gene primer amplification. Method: immunoSEQ multiplex PCR; TCRdb's copy keeps in-frame clones and lacks some. V and J calls and clone size are copied from that table; D and trimming were computed from the DNA. The sample yields 150,000 to 180,000 clones, under 85% seen once. The CDR3 totals 23 residues. The J segment lost 5 bases and the V segment lost 0 bases, leaving 24 bases of the junction unmatched. Germline lookup yields CDR1 SGHTA and CDR2 FQGTGA. The source is a woman of 80 years or more with acute or convalescent COVID-19. The rearrangement uses TRBV7-3 and TRBJ2-2, with 10 bases lining up with TRBD2. Sequencing was done on a sample of peripheral blood. CDR3 residues: CASSLTLEPYGAGGPLGTGELFF. The DNA of the CDR3 is TGTGCCAGCAGCTTAACCCTTGAACCCTACGGAGCGGGAGGGCCTCTTGGGACCGGGGAGCTGTTTTTT.